Listed below are T cell receptor beta chains from one sample, sequenced in a study of technical replicates of blood from several donors. The protocol was immunoSEQ multiplex PCR, while the TCRdb copy is restricted to in-frame clones and leaves out a portion. Found here are over 80,000 clones, about 96% of them singletons; the top ten hold under 0.45%. The specimen sequenced was T cells isolated from PBMCs. Every receptor here comes from a human donor in good health. Both conserved end residues are part of each CDR3. A D gene is named only where the DNA matches it firmly. Clone size appears in some rows only: once, few, many, or a class for an expanded clone.

D gene	V gene	J gene	clone size	CDR3 protein	CDR3 DNA
TRBD1	TRBV10-3	TRBJ2-1	-	CAISKDRGNEQFF	TGTGCCATCAGTAAGGACAGGGGCAATGAGCAGTTCTTC
-	TRBV28	TRBJ1-5	once	CASSQVREVQPQHF	TGTGCCAGCAGCCAGGTCAGGGAGGTTCAGCCCCAGCATTTT
-	TRBV7-2	TRBJ2-7	-	CASSSSGGGAYEQYF	-
-	TRBV9	TRBJ1-2	-	CASSSRDTGGNGYTF	TGTGCCAGCAGCTCTAGGGACACCGGAGGCAATGGCTACACCTTC
TRBD1	TRBV25-1	TRBJ1-3	-	CASSDSGQGSGNTIYF	TGTGCCAGCAGTGACTCCGGACAGGGGAGTGGAAACACCATATATTTT
-	TRBV19	TRBJ2-3	-	CASSLQGTDTQYF	TGTGCCAGTAGTCTCCAGGGCACAGATACGCAGTATTTT
TRBD1	TRBV2	TRBJ1-1	-	CASTPNDRAMNTEAFF	TGTGCCAGCACCCCGAATGACAGGGCCATGAACACTGAAGCTTTCTTT
-	TRBV30	TRBJ1-2	-	CAWSVDSPYGYTF	TGTGCCTGGAGCGTGGACAGCCCTTATGGCTACACCTTC
TRBD1	TRBV13	TRBJ2-5	-	CASSFGGTGRETQYF	TGTGCCAGCAGCTTCGGGGGGACAGGGCGGGAGACCCAGTACTTC
-	TRBV19	TRBJ1-2	-	CASSIRTANYGYTF	TGTGCCAGTAGTATTAGGACTGCTAACTATGGCTACACCTTC
TRBD1	TRBV5-6	TRBJ2-7	-	CASSLVDRENYEQYF	TGTGCCAGCAGCTTGGTCGACAGGGAGAACTACGAGCAGTACTTC
TRBD1	TRBV6-5	TRBJ1-2	-	CASSKPQTGNYGYTF	TGTGCCAGCAGTAAACCTCAGACAGGGAACTATGGCTACACCTTC
TRBD2	TRBV30	TRBJ2-1	-	CAWSVGTSGYNEQFF	TGTGCCTGGAGTGTAGGCACTAGCGGCTACAATGAGCAGTTCTTC
-	TRBV29-1	TRBJ2-7	-	CSVARGREQYF	TGCAGCGTTGCCAGGGGGAGGGAGCAGTACTTC
-	TRBV15	TRBJ1-5	-	CATSEGGARQPQHF	TGTGCCACCAGCGAGGGCGGGGCCCGGCAGCCCCAGCATTTT
TRBD2	TRBV11-1	TRBJ2-1	-	CASGFSGRKEDEQFF	TGTGCCAGCGGATTTAGCGGGAGGAAGGAGGATGAGCAGTTCTTC
-	TRBV4-1	TRBJ1-4	-	CASSQGAAGLVEKLFF	TGCGCCAGCAGCCAAGGTGCAGCAGGGTTGGTGGAAAAACTGTTTTTT
TRBD2	TRBV27	TRBJ2-7	-	CASRSSGSHEQYF	TGTGCCAGCAGAAGTAGCGGGAGCCACGAGCAGTACTTC
-	TRBV25-1	TRBJ1-2	once	CASRGVEAGKETNYGYTF	TGTGCCAGCAGAGGGGTCGAGGCAGGAAAGGAAACTAACTATGGCTACACCTTC
TRBD1	TRBV5-5	TRBJ2-4	once	CASSLTGDPIQYF	TGTGCCAGCAGCCTAACAGGGGACCCCATTCAGTACTTC
TRBD2	TRBV9	TRBJ2-3	once	CASSVAGERTDTQYF	TGTGCCAGCAGTGTCGCGGGAGAACGAACAGATACGCAGTATTTT
TRBD2	TRBV30	TRBJ2-5	-	CAWSPPGLGETQYF	TGTGCCTGGAGTCCACCGGGACTAGGGGAGACCCAGTACTTC
-	TRBV6-6	TRBJ2-3	-	CASSPPSTDTQYF	TGTGCCAGCAGTCCCCCTAGCACAGATACGCAGTATTTT
-	TRBV5-6	TRBJ2-3	-	CASSGAGTRDTQYF	TGTGCCAGCAGCGGGGCCGGGACTCGCGATACGCAGTATTTT
-	TRBV11-2	TRBJ1-2	-	CASSLGLPLQEPGYTF	TGTGCCAGCAGCTTAGGCCTTCCTTTACAGGAGCCTGGCTACACCTTC
TRBD2	TRBV7-7	TRBJ2-7	-	CASSFGLAGVDEQYF	TGTGCTAGCAGCTTTGGGCTAGCGGGAGTGGACGAGCAGTACTTC
-	TRBV13	TRBJ2-5	-	CASSLRDGGPETQYF	TGTGCCAGCAGCTTAAGAGACGGAGGACCAGAGACCCAGTACTTC
-	TRBV15	TRBJ2-3	-	CATSRGGAGLQDTQYF	TGTGCCACCAGCAGAGGAGGCGCGGGACTGCAAGATACGCAGTATTTT
TRBD1	TRBV2	TRBJ2-5	-	CASKGQGVAETQYF	TGTGCCAGCAAGGGACAGGGGGTTGCAGAGACCCAGTACTTC
-	TRBV7-3	TRBJ2-5	-	CASSLSGRETQYF	TGTGCCAGCAGCTTATCGGGGAGGGAGACCCAGTACTTC
TRBD2	TRBV27	TRBJ2-3	once	CASTSSFPPGGLAGDDTQYF	TGTGCCAGCACCAGCAGTTTCCCGCCGGGGGGACTAGCGGGAGATGATACGCAGTATTTT
TRBD1	TRBV2	TRBJ2-3	-	CASKDRVPTDTQYF	TGTGCCAGCAAGGACAGGGTACCCACAGATACGCAGTATTTT
-	TRBV19	TRBJ1-5	-	CASSMMGRMSNQPQHF	TGTGCCAGTAGTATGATGGGCAGGATGAGCAATCAGCCCCAGCATTTT
TRBD2	TRBV29-1	TRBJ2-7	few	CSGRREGYEQYF	TGCAGCGGCCGTCGGGAGGGCTACGAGCAGTACTTC
-	TRBV28	TRBJ2-7	once	CASSRNSRQTNEQYF	TGTGCCAGCAGCCGAAATTCCCGACAGACGAACGAGCAGTACTTC
-	TRBV7-3	TRBJ2-1	-	CASSLSLSANNEQFF	TGTGCCAGCAGCTTATCTTTGAGTGCTAACAATGAGCAGTTCTTC
-	TRBV5-1	TRBJ2-7	-	CASSLEGSSYEQYF	TGCGCCAGCAGCTTGGAGGGGTCCTCCTACGAGCAGTACTTC
-	TRBV7-2	TRBJ2-5	-	CASKEQGSTQETQYF	TGTGCCAGCAAAGAACAGGGTTCCACCCAAGAGACCCAGTACTTC
-	TRBV29-1	TRBJ1-4	-	CSVVQAQNEKLFF	TGCAGCGTTGTACAGGCTCAGAATGAAAAACTGTTTTTT
TRBD2	TRBV13	TRBJ2-7	-	CASSIWGTSGSYEQYF	TGTGCCAGCAGCATCTGGGGGACTAGCGGATCCTACGAGCAGTACTTC
-	TRBV19	TRBJ1-1	-	CAIRSGTQNTEAFF	TGTGCCATCAGATCCGGGACACAGAACACTGAAGCTTTCTTT
-	TRBV18	TRBJ1-2	-	CASSPQGPYGYTF	TGTGCCAGCTCACCACAGGGGCCGTATGGCTACACCTTC
TRBD1	TRBV19	TRBJ1-1	-	CASSILGGQGGTEAFF	TGTGCCAGTAGTATCCTCGGGGGACAGGGGGGAACTGAAGCTTTCTTT
TRBD1	TRBV2	TRBJ2-7	once	CASSEYGTGGGYEQYF	TGTGCCAGCAGTGAGTATGGTACAGGGGGTGGATACGAGCAGTACTTC
-	TRBV6-6	TRBJ2-1	-	CASSLDPAGNEQFF	TGTGCCAGCAGTCTGGATCCGGCAGGGAATGAGCAGTTCTTC
-	TRBV2	TRBJ2-2	-	CASSPNRDTGELFF	TGTGCCAGCAGTCCTAACAGGGACACCGGGGAGCTGTTTTTT
TRBD2	TRBV7-2	TRBJ2-5	-	CASSPRTSGATQYF	TGTGCCAGCAGCCCTAGGACTAGCGGGGCGACCCAGTACTTC